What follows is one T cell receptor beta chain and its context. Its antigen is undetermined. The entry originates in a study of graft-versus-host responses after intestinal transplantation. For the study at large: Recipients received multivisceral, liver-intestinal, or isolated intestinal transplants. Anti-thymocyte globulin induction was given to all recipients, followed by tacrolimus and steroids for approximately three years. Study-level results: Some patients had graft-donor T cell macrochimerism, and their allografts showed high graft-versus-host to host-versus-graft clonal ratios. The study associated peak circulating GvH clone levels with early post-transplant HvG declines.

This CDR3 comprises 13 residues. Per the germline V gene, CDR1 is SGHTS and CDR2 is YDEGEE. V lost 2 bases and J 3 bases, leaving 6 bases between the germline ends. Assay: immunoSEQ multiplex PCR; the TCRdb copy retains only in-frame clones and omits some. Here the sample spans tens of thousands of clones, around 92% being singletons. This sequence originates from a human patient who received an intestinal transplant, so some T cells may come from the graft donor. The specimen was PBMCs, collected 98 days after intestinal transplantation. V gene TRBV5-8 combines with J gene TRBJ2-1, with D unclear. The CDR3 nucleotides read TGTGCCAGCAGCTTAGTGGACTACAATGAGCAGTTCTTC. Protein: CASSLVDYNEQFF. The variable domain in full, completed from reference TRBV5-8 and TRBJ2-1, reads EAGVTQSPTHLIKTRGQQATLRCSPISGHTSVYWYQQALGLGLQFLLWYDEGEERNRGNFPPRFSGRQFPNYSSELNVNALELEDSALYLCASSLVDYNEQFFGPGTRLTVL.